This TCR beta chain was recovered during a study of cytomegalovirus exposure and HLA in healthy donors (TCRdb year 2017). Some background on the complete study: In an earlier analysis of 450 to 750 of the donors, 276 Gb of sequence data and 90 million to 130 million unique TCR beta sequences from 150 million to 200 million T cells were reported. The study combined high-throughput TCR immunosequencing, statistical association of individual TCRs with disease status, and machine learning to predict cytomegalovirus infection status. Besides the first cohort of 666 subjects, a separate validation cohort made up of 90 to 150 different subjects was used. Genome-wide SNP genotypes for about 65% of the 666 donors were used in a later genetic analysis, which treated that subset as a discovery cohort. A later analysis re-examined previously published TCR beta repertoires from about 670 donors and added high-resolution HLA genotyping to investigate patterns of TCR occurrence. Every discovery cohort repertoire had been produced on one sequencing platform. An early release covering some 640 HLA-typed donors comprised roughly 300 gigabases of sequencing data and around 85 million unique TCR sequences. Roughly 5 DR-DQ haplotypes were treated as single units for association and clustering because of strong linkage in the cohort. An earlier analysis of several hundred of the donors applied high-throughput TCR beta sequencing to assess whether each TCR beta V gene segment acted as functional or pseudogenic. The later analysis used no new phenotypic data to find candidate immune exposures, relying instead on TCR beta sequences and their occurrence across donors. The study aimed to test whether cataloging public T cell receptors could reveal signatures of past pathogen exposure. Among the approximately 430 genotyped donors, around 81% belonged to the genetic ancestry cluster associated with self-reported Caucasian donors. Donor age, sex, ethnicity and CMV serostatus were compiled alongside the repertoire data. Typing coverage varied by locus: roughly 620-640 donors for A, B, C, DRB1 and DQB1; under 550 for DQA1; more than 600 for DPA1; approximately 450 for DPB1. Both class I and class II loci were covered by HLA typing, at four-digit resolution. The study used immunosequencing to profile the T cell repertoires of approximately 690 subjects and linked those repertoires to cytomegalovirus serostatus. Across under 500 genotyped donors of the cohort, an average of roughly 250,000 unique TCR beta nucleotide sequences per donor were sequenced, and about a sixth of those sequences were non-productive.

Libraries were built with the immunoSEQ multiplex PCR assay. The multiplex PCR relied on a mix of 60 forward primers for TCR Vbeta segments and 13 reverse primers for TCR Jbeta segments. A multiplex PCR assay on genomic DNA amplified the CDR3 region of rearranged TCR beta genes. Amplified TCR beta libraries were sequenced as 87-base-pair reads on the Illumina HiSeq System. As for the authors' bioinformatics: Across the 500 to 700 repertoires, a later analysis counted around 80 million unique TCR beta chains, about 10 million of which were shared by at least two donors. A nearest-neighbor algorithm error-corrected the raw reads and collapsed the reads into unique sequences, merging closely related sequences to remove PCR and sequencing errors. Alignment of CDR3 sequences to IMGT reference sequences was used to assign V, D and J gene segments. For a sequence to be retained, a match of at least six nucleotides was required to both a V gene segment and a J gene segment. Rearrangements were classified as productive when the CDR3 lacked stop codons and remained in frame with V and J, and all other rearrangements were classified as non-productive. Following IMGT convention, CDR3 was defined as the stretch from the second conserved V-encoded cysteine to the conserved J-encoded phenylalanine. The earlier analysis of 587 of the donors excluded sequences that lacked an unambiguous match to a single V gene segment. An earlier analysis of a few hundred of the donors called V segments functional above 56.7% productive rearrangements and segregating when the between-donor standard deviation exceeded 5%. A statistical classification framework was developed to diagnose cytomegalovirus status using the catalog of TCR beta chain sequences. In a later analysis, V and J genes were assigned by comparing TCR nucleotide sequences against IMGT/GENE-DB human TR gene sequences. Using the TCRdist pipeline, a later analysis assigned CDR3 sequences along with most-parsimonious VDJ recombination scenarios. In a later analysis, every TCR beta chain was defined by the combination of its CDR3 amino acid sequence and its V-gene family, and reads without a unique V-gene family were dropped. A later analysis removed roughly 590 highly shared, low-generation-probability nucleotide sequences to deal with suspected cross-contamination and a sequencing artifact. In a later analysis, a clonal expansion index was calculated for each public chain from normalized within-repertoire ranks of inferred template counts. In a later analysis, generation probabilities were computed using a VDJ recombination model fitted to out-of-frame rearrangements, and the results were checked against IGoR. In a later analysis, TCR-TCR, TCR-HLA and TCR-CMV co-occurrence was scored with hypergeometric tests, and a repertoire-size bias correction was applied to TCR pairs. In a later analysis, false discovery rates were estimated by permuting HLA or CMV assignments 20 times. In a later analysis, co-occurring TCRs were grouped with DBSCAN, and TCRdist sequence similarity was added when clustering was performed within HLA-allele-positive subsets. Repertoires with fewer than 30,000 or more than 120,000 public chains were left out of co-occurrence clustering, as were a handful of repertoires with anomalous nucleotide sharing. The immuneACCESS repertoire file appears here via TCRdb, limited to in-frame rearrangements. These files lack a portion of the clones; in checked studies, under half of the deficit traces to unresolved V genes, and the cause of the others is not known. V and J calls and clone size are as listed in that table; D and trimming were resolved from the DNA. In all, the sample holds some 90,000 clones, and about 79% of those were seen once. Of the sample, 6% falls within the top ten clones.

General study outcomes and caveats: In a later genetic analysis, fewer N-insertions in productive TCRs were reported among donors in an Asian-associated ancestry cluster than the approximately 710-donor mean. Strong co-occurrence of HLA alleles, especially DR and DQ, made assigning TCR associations to individual alleles difficult. In both the original and validation cohorts, the classifier was reported to diagnose cytomegalovirus status with high specificity and sensitivity. A further reported finding was that TCR beta sequences accurately predicted the HLA-A and HLA-B alleles for most subjects in the first cohort. A later analysis reported that several top co-occurrence clusters appeared linked to parvovirus B19, influenza, CMV and Epstein-Barr virus. In this cohort, only TCR beta chains were sequenced, and detectable features were limited by the absence of alpha or paired-chain data. Because counts were too low, seventeen rarely observed V segments, including chromosome 9 orphons, were left out of the earlier analysis of 587 of the donors. An earlier analysis of some 560 of the donors showed that most TCR beta V segments appeared in productive rearrangements either about 90% or about 30% of the time, which broadly matched IMGT annotations. The authors suggested that the approach could potentially be generalized to other disease states and immunological phenotypes. In the study, around 160 TCR beta chains were listed as associated with cytomegalovirus. Because HLA typing was missing for some donors at each locus, association tests included only the typed subset. A later analysis associated 15,000 to 20,000 TCR beta sequences with specific HLA alleles at a false discovery rate of 0.05. Immune exposure information for the cohort was limited to CMV serostatus. Most CMV-associated TCR beta chains appeared to be HLA-restricted in a later analysis, and the HLA associations seemed to be driven largely by CMV exposure. A later genetic analysis associated a missense DCLRE1C variant with V-gene and J-gene trimming of TCR beta chains, and an independent cohort replicated the association. Linkage disequilibrium might explain the correlated functional status among segregating V segments, but an unknown experimental factor could not be excluded. In vitro tests confirmed that a few of the cytomegalovirus-associated TCR beta chains recognize cytomegalovirus antigens. In a later analysis, the rate of TCR association differed among HLA loci, with DRB1 alleles having the most associated TCRs and HLA-C alleles having the fewest. Some IMGT-functional V segments, including TRBV6-2 and TRBV6-3, could not be distinguished by the 87-base-pair reads and were therefore excluded. A cluster of highly shared sequence variants was judged likely to be a technical artifact of the sequencing pipeline. Most TCR sequences were seen in very few donors, while some public TCRs were found in many individuals. The presence/absence analyses assumed that sequencing depth was roughly uniform across donors, and that assumption may not be true. A later analysis found that HLA-associated TCR beta chains were more clonally expanded and had lower generation probabilities than equally common non-associated chains.

The V and J ends are trimmed by 3 bases and 1 base, leaving 14 bases between them. The CDR3 has 16 amino acids, counting the end cysteine and phenylalanine. Just the 48-base CDR3 DNA is kept, in frame starting at base 1. Taken from the germline V gene, the CDR1 and CDR2 loops are ENHRY and SYGVKD. Notes on this clone: No cognate antigen has been identified for it. Qualities for individual bases were not recorded, and no much larger clone is one base off.

The cohort consisted of approximately 670 healthy bone marrow donors. At the time of sampling, all cohort members were nominally healthy, though unrecorded immune exposures were likely present. The donor was CMV seronegative and belonged to the group of roughly 330 seronegative cohort members. A peripheral blood sample was provided by each donor, and peripheral blood mononuclear cells were used for TCR beta sequencing. The Qiagen DNeasy Blood Extraction Kit was used to extract genomic DNA from the blood cell samples. Recombination connected TRBV10-3 to TRBJ2-3; TRBD1 is perhaps the D gene, given 6 matching bases. The clonotype originates from a female donor in good health and CMV-seronegative. Sequencing used PBMCs. The nucleotide sequence reads as follows: TGTGCCATCAGTGATGGCAACAAGGGGGGCACAGATACGCAGTATTTT. The resulting protein is CAISDGNKGGTDTQYF.